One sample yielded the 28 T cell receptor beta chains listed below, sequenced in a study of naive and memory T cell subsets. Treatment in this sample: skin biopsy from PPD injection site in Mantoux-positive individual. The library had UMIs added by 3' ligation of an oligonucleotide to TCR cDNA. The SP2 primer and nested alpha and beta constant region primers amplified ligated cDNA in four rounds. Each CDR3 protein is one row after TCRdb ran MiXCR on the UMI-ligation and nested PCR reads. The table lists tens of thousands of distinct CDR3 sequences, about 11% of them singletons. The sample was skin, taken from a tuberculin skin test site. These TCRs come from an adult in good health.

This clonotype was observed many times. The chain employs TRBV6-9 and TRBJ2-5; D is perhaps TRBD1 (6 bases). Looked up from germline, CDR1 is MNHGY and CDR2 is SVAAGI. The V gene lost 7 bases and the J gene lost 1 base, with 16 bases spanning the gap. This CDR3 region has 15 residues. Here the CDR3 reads CASISCVDSQETQYF. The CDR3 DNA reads TGTGCCAGCATTTCCTGCGTGGACAGCCAAGAGACCCAGTACTTC.

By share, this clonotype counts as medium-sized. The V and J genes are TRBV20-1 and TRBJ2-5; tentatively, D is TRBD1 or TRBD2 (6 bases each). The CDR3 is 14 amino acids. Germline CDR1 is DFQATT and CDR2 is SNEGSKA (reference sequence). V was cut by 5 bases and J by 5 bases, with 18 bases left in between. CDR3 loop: CSARDSRGGETQYF. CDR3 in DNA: TGCAGTGCTCGGGACTCGCGAGGGGGGGAGACCCAGTACTTC.

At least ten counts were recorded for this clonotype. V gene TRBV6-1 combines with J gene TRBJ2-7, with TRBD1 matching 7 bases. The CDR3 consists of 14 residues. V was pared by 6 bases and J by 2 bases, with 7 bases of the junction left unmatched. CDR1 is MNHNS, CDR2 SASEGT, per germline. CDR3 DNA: TGTGCCAGCAGCCCTGGACAGGCGCCCTACGAGCAGTACTTC. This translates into CASSPGQAPYEQYF.

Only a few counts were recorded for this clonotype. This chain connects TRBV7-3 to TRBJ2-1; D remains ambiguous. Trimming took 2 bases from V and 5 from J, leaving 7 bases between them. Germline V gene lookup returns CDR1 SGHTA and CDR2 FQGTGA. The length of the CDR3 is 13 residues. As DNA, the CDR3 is TGTGCCAGCAGCTTACGGGCCCACAATGAGCAGTTCTTC. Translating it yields CASSLRAHNEQFF.

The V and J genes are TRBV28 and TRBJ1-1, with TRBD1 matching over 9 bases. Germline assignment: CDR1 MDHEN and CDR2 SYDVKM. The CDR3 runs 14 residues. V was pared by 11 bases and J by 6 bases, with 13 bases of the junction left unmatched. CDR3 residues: CALKGTGSNPEAFF. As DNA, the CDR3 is TGTGCCCTAAAGGGGACAGGGAGTAACCCTGAAGCTTTCTTT.

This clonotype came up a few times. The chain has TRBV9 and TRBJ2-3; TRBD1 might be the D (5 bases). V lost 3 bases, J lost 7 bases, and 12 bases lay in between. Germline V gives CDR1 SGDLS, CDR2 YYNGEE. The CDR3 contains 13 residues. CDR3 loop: CASSGEAGYTQYF. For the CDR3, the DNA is TGTGCCAGCAGCGGGGAAGCAGGGTATACGCAGTATTTT.

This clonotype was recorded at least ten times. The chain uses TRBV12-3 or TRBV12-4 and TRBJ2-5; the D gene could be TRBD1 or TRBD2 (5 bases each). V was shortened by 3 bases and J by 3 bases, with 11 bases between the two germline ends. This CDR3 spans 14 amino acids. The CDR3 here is CASSLGPMEETQYF. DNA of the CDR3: TGTGCCAGCAGTTTGGGACCGATGGAAGAGACCCAGTACTTC.

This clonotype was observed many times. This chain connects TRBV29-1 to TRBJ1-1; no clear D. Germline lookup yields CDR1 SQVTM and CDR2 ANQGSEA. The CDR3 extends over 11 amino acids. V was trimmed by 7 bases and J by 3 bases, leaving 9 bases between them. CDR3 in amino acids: CSALGYTEAFF. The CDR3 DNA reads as TGCAGCGCCTTAGGGTACACTGAAGCTTTCTTT.

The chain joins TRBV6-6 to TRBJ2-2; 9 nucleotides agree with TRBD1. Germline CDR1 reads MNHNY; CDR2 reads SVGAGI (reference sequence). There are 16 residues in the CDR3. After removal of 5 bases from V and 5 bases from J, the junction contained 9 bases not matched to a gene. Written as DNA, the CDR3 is TGTGCCAGCAGTCGGGTCAACAGGGGGCAAACCGGGGAGCTGTTTTTT. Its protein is CASSRVNRGQTGELFF.

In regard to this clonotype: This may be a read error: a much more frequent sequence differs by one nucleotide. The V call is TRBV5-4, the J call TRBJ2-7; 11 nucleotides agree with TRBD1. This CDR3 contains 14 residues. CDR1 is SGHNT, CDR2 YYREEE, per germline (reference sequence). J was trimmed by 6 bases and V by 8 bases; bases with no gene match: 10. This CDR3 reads CARKGGTGGSEQYF. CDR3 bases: TGTGCCAGAAAGGGAGGGACAGGGGGGTCCGAGCAGTACTTC. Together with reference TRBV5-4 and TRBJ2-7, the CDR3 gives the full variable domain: ETGVTQSPTHLIKTRGQQVTLRCSSQSGHNTVSWYQQALGQGPQFIFQYYREEENGRGNFPPRFSGLQFPNYSSELNVNALELDDSALYLCARKGGTGGSEQYFGPGTRLTVT.

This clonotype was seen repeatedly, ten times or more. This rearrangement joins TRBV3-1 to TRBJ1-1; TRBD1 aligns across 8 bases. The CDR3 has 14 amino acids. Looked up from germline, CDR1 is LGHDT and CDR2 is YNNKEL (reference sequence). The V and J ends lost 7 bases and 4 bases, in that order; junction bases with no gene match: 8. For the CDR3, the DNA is TGTGCCAGCACTAACCACGGACAGGGCACTGAAGCTTTCTTT. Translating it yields CASTNHGQGTEAFF. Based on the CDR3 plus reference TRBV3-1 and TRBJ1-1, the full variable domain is DTAVSQTPKYLVTQMGNDKSIKCEQNLGHDTMYWYKQDSKKFLKIMFSYNNKELIINETVPNRFSPKSPDKAHLNLHINSLELGDSAVYFCASTNHGQGTEAFFGQGTRLTVV.

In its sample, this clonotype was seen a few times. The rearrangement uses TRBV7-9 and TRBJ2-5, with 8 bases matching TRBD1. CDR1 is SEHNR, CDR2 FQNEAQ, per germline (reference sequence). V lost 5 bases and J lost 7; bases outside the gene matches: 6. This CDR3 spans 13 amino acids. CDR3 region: CASSLSGGGTQYF. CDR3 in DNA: TGTGCCAGCAGCCTATCAGGGGGCGGGACCCAGTACTTC.

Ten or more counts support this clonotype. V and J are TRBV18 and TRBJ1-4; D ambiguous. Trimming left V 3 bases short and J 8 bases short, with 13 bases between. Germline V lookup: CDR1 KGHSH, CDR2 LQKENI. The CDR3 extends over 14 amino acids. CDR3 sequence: CASSPQFPREKLFF. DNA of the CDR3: TGTGCCAGCTCACCTCAGTTTCCCCGAGAAAAACTGTTTTTT. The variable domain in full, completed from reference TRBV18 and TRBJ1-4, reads NAGVMQNPRHLVRRRGQEARLRCSPMKGHSHVYWYRQLPEEGLKFMVYLQKENIIDESGMPKERFSAEFPKEGPSILRIQQVVRGDSAAYFCASSPQFPREKLFFGSGTQLSVL.

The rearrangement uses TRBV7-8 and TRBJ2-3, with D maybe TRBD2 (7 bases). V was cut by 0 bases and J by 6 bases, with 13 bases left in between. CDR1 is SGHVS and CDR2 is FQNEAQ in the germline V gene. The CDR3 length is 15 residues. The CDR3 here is CASSLASGGPDTQYF. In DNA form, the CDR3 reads TGTGCCAGCAGCTTAGCATCGGGGGGCCCCGATACGCAGTATTTT.

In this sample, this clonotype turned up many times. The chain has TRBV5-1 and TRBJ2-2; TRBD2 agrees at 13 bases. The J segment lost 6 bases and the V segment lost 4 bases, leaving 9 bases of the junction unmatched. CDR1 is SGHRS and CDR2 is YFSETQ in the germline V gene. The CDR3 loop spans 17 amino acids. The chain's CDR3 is CASSTSGGALGAGELFF. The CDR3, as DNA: TGCGCCAGCAGCACTAGCGGGGGGGCCCTTGGTGCCGGGGAGCTGTTTTTT.

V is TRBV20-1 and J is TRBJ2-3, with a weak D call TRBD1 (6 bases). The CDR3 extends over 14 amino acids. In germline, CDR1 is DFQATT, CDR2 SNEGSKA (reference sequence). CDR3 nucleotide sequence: TGCAGCTCACGAAGGGGGTCCGGGGCAGATACGCAGTATTTT. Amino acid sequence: CSSRRGSGADTQYF.

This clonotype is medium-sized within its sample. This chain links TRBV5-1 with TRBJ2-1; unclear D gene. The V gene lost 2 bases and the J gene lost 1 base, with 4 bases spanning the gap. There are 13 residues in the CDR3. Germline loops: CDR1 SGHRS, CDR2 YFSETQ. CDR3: CASSFNSYNEQFF. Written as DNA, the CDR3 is TGCGCCAGCAGCTTCAATTCCTACAATGAGCAGTTCTTC.

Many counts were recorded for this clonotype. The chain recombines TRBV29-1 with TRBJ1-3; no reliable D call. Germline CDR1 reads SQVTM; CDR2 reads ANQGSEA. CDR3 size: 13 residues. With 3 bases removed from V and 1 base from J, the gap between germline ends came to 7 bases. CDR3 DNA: TGCAGCGTTGAGGCGTCATCTGGAAACACCATATATTTT. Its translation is CSVEASSGNTIYF.

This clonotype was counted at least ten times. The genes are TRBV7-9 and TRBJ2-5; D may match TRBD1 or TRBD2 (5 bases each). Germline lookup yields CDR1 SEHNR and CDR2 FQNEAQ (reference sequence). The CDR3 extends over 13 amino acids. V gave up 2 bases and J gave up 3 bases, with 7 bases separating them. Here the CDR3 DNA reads TGTGCCAGCAGCTTAAGGGGAGAAGAGACCCAGTACTTC. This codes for CASSLRGEETQYF.

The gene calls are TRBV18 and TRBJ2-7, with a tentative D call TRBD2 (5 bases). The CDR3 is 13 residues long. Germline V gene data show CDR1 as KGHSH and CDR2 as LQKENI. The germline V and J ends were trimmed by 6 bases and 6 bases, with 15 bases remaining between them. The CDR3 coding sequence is TGTGCCAGCTCGCGTCCCGGGAACGGCGAGCAGTACTTC. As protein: CASSRPGNGEQYF. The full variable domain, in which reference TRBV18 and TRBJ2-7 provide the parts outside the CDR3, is NAGVMQNPRHLVRRRGQEARLRCSPMKGHSHVYWYRQLPEEGLKFMVYLQKENIIDESGMPKERFSAEFPKEGPSILRIQQVVRGDSAAYFCASSRPGNGEQYFGPGTRLTVT.

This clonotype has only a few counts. The CDR3 is CASSLGRDNEQFF. The CDR3 nucleotides read TGTGCCAGCAGCTTAGGTCGAGACAATGAGCAGTTCTTC. The chain has TRBV7-3 and TRBJ2-1; D call uncertain. The CDR3 is 13 residues long. The germline V and J ends were trimmed by 2 bases and 5 bases, with 7 bases remaining between them. Germline CDR1 is SGHTA and CDR2 is FQGTGA.

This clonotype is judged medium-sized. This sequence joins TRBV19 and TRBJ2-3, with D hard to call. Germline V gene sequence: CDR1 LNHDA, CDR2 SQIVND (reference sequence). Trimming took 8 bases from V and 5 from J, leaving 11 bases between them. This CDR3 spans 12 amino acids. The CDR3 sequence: CASRLSGDTQYF. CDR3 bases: TGTGCCAGTCGTCTTTCCGGAGATACGCAGTATTTT.

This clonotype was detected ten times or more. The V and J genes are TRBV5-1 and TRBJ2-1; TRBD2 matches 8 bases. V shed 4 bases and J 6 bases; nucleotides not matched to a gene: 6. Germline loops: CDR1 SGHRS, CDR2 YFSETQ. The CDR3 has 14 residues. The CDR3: CASSPRLAFNEQFF. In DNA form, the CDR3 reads TGCGCCAGCAGCCCAAGACTAGCGTTCAATGAGCAGTTCTTC. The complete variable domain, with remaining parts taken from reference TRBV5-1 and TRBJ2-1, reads KAGVTQTPRYLIKTRGQQVTLSCSPISGHRSVSWYQQTPGQGLQFLFEYFSETQRNKGNFPGRFSGRQFSNSRSEMNVSTLELGDSALYLCASSPRLAFNEQFFGPGTRLTVL.

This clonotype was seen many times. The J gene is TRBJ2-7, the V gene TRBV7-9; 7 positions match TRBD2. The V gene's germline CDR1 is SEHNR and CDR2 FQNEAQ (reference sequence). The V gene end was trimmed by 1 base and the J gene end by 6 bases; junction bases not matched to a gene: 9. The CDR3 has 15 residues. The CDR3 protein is CASSLVSGKGFEQYF. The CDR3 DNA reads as TGTGCCAGCAGCTTAGTAAGCGGGAAAGGGTTCGAGCAGTACTTC.

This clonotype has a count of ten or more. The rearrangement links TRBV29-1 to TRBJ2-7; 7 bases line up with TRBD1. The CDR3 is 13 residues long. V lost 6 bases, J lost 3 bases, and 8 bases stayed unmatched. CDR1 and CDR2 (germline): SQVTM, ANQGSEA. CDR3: CSVPTGTDYEQYF. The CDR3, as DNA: TGCAGCGTGCCGACTGGGACAGACTACGAGCAGTACTTC.

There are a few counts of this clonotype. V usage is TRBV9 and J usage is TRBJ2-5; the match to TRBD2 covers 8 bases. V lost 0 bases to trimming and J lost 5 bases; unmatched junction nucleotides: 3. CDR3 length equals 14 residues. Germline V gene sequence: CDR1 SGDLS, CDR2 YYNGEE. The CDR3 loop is CASSVAGGEETQYF. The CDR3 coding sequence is TGTGCCAGCAGCGTAGCGGGGGGGGAGGAGACCCAGTACTTC.

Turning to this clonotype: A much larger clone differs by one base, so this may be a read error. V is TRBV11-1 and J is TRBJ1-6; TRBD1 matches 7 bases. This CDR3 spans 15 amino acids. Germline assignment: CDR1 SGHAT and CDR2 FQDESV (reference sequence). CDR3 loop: CASSLARTGGFPLNF. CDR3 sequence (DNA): TGTGCCAGCAGCTTAGCTCGGACAGGTGGATTCCCCCTCAACTTT.

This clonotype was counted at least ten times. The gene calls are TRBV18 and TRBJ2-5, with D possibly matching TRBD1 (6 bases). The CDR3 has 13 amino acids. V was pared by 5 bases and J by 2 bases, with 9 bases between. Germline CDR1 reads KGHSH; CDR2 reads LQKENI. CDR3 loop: CASSKQGQETQYF. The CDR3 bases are TGTGCCAGCTCAAAACAGGGACAAGAGACCCAGTACTTC.